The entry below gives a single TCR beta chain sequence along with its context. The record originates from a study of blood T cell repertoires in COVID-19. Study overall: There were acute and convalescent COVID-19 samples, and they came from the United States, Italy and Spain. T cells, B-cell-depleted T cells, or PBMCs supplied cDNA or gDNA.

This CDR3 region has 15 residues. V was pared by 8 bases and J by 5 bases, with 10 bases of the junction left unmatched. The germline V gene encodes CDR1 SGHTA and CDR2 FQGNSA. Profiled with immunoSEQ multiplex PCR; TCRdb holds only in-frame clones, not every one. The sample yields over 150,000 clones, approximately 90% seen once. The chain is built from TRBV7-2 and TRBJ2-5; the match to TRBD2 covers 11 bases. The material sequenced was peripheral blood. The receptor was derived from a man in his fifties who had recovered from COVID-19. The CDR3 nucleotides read TGTGCCAGCCGTCTAGCGGGAGGCTTGGTCGAGACCCAGTACTTC. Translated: CASRLAGGLVETQYF.